This TCR beta chain was found in a study of CD8+CD57+ T cells in acquired aplastic anemia. Study-level background: The average for DNA from sorted CD4+ and CD8+ cells was 3 to 3.5 ug. As sequenced from healthy donors, CD4+ cells averaged around 11 million reads.

Study-wide findings and caveats: Researchers report that around 31 CD8+ CDR3 sequences appeared in both patients and controls. Patients versus controls showed no significant CD8+ Simpson's diversity difference.

Worth noting for this clonotype: What it recognizes is unknown. No conserved phenylalanine or tryptophan is present at the end of the CDR3, so a read error is the likely explanation. Because the CDR3's place on the DNA is in doubt, the DNA is left out and the CDR3 is given as listed by TCRdb.

TCR beta VDJ and CDR3 were profiled, and genomic DNA was the template. TCRdb reprocessed the reads via MiXCR and lists one record per CDR3 protein. The table lists hundreds of thousands of distinct CDR3 sequences, 55% to 70% of them singletons. The CDR3 has 13 residues if both end residues are counted. The germline CDR1 and CDR2 sequences are SGHTA and FQGNSA. The source of this sequence is a human donor in good health, serving as a control. Sample: sorted CD4+, CD8+, or CD8+CD57+ T cells (not recorded which) from PBMCs. The chain couples TRBV7-2 to TRBJ2-7; TRBD1 is the table's D call, not checked against the DNA. The CDR3 region is CASSGTGGRLWLH.